These 21 T cell receptor beta chains share one sample of origin, sequenced in a study of T cell responses to AZD1222 COVID-19 vaccine. Produced via immunoSEQ multiplex PCR; TCRdb's table is partial and in-frame only. The data contain about 180,000 clones, approximately 86% of them singletons. The sample here was peripheral blood, taken 28 days after the second AZD1222 dose. Receptor source: an adult who received the AZD1222 COVID-19 vaccine.

The V gene is TRBV20-1, the J gene TRBJ1-2; D perhaps matches TRBD1 (5 bases). The CDR3 has 11 amino acids. CDR1 is DFQATT and CDR2 is SNEGSKA in the germline V gene (reference sequence). V was cut by 2 bases and J by 7 bases, with 8 bases left in between. CDR3 in DNA: TGCAGTGCTAGATACGACAGTGGCTACACCTTC. Its translation is CSARYDSGYTF.

The chain's CDR3 is CASRSSGNTGELFF. The CDR3, as DNA: TGCGCCAGCAGATCTTCGGGGAACACCGGGGAGCTGTTTTTT. The J gene is TRBJ2-2, the V gene TRBV5-1; D ambiguous. The germline V gene encodes CDR1 SGHRS and CDR2 YFSETQ. Trimming shortened V by 5 bases and J by 1 base, and 9 bases separated the two germline ends. The CDR3 length is 14 residues.

This clone was seen a handful of times. This CDR3 is also generated by other DNA sequences in the sample. The rearrangement uses TRBV12-3 or TRBV12-4 and TRBJ2-3; D call uncertain. This CDR3 contains 12 residues. V gave up 2 bases and J gave up 3 bases, with 3 bases separating them. The CDR3 DNA is TGTGCCAGCAGTTTATCAACAGATACGCAGTATTTT. Translation: CASSLSTDTQYF.

The rearrangement joins TRBV7-3 to TRBJ2-3; D might be TRBD1 or TRBD2, each matching 5 bases. Germline V gene lookup returns CDR1 SGHTA and CDR2 FQGTGA. Trimming took off 5 bases at V and 2 bases at J, with 17 bases between the two ends. The CDR3 has 16 residues. In DNA, the CDR3 is TGTGCCAGCAGCCTATCCCGGGACCGCTTCACAGATACGCAGTATTTT. Amino acid sequence: CASSLSRDRFTDTQYF.

V is TRBV9 and J is TRBJ2-1; TRBD2 agrees at 9 bases. The germline V gene has CDR1 SGDLS and CDR2 YYNGEE. The V gene end was trimmed by 3 bases and the J gene end by 4 bases; junction bases not matched to a gene: 5. The CDR3 totals 15 residues. The CDR3, as DNA: TGTGCCAGCAGCGAAAGCGGGGGGCTGTACAATGAGCAGTTCTTC. Translated, it gives CASSESGGLYNEQFF.

The chain recombines TRBV27 with TRBJ1-2; a possible D gene is TRBD1 (5 bases). Trimming removed 5 bases from V and 1 base from J, with 11 bases in between. The CDR3 has 14 amino acids. Germline V gene data show CDR1 as MNHEY and CDR2 as SMNVEV (reference sequence). The CDR3 nucleotides are TGTGCCAGCAGTGAGGGACCGTTTAACTATGGCTACACCTTC. Amino acids: CASSEGPFNYGYTF.

This clone was picked up one time. This rearrangement joins TRBV7-9 to TRBJ1-6; D not certain. V gave up 6 bases and J gave up 5 bases, with 11 bases separating them. This CDR3 comprises 14 residues. Germline CDR1 is SEHNR and CDR2 is FQNEAQ (reference sequence). CDR3 sequence reads: CASRPDGDNSPLHF. CDR3 DNA: TGTGCCAGCAGGCCTGACGGGGATAATTCACCCCTCCACTTT. The full variable domain, completed using reference TRBV7-9 and TRBJ1-6, is DTGVSQNPRHKITKRGQNVTFRCDPISEHNRLYWYRQTLGQGPEFLTYFQNEAQLEKSRLLSDRFSAERPKGSFSTLEIQRTEQGDSAMYLCASRPDGDNSPLHFGNGTRLTVT.

The V gene is TRBV4-1, the J gene TRBJ1-5, with D perhaps matching TRBD1 (5 bases). Germline V gene sequence: CDR1 MGHRA, CDR2 YSYEKL. Trimming removed 2 bases from V and 4 bases from J, with 18 bases in between. The CDR3 spans 17 residues. The CDR3 DNA sequence: TGCGCCAGCAGCCAAACGATTCAGGCGGGGCGAAATCAGCCCCAGCATTTT. It encodes CASSQTIQAGRNQPQHF.

This clone occurred once. This CDR3 reads CASSLAPGSGWYNEQFF. CDR3 sequence (DNA): TGTGCCAGCAGCTTAGCTCCCGGATCCGGGTGGTACAATGAGCAGTTCTTC. This rearrangement joins TRBV7-2 to TRBJ2-1; D is unclear. Trimming cost V 0 bases and J 4 bases, with 16 bases left between them. The CDR3 runs 17 residues. The germline gives CDR1 SGHTA, CDR2 FQGNSA.

The gene calls are TRBV5-4 and TRBJ1-1; no reliable D call. This CDR3 spans 15 amino acids. Germline-derived CDR1 and CDR2 are SGHNT and YYREEE (reference sequence). V was cut by 0 bases and J by 0 bases, with 9 bases left in between. CDR3 sequence (DNA): TGTGCCAGCAGCTTGGGAAGCCCCTTGAACACTGAAGCTTTCTTT. This translates into CASSLGSPLNTEAFF.

V is TRBV3-1 (or the pseudogene TRBV3-2) and J is TRBJ1-2; D perhaps matches TRBD1 (5 bases). In germline, CDR1 is LGHDT, CDR2 YNNKEL (reference sequence). Trimming pared 2 bases from V and 8 bases from J, leaving 18 bases between. CDR3 length equals 15 residues. The CDR3 DNA is TGTGCCAGCAGCCAACTACTTTCCGGGACGGGAGGCTACACCTTC. This gives the protein CASSQLLSGTGGYTF.

The chain is built from TRBV6-6 and TRBJ1-3; possible D gene TRBD1, 5 bases. The CDR3 is 15 amino acids. Trimming removed 6 bases from V and 0 bases from J, with 12 bases in between. CDR1 and CDR2 (germline): MNHNY, SVGAGI (reference sequence). CDR3 region: CASSTRQHSGNTIYF. The DNA for the CDR3 is TGTGCCAGCAGCACAAGACAGCACTCTGGAAACACCATATATTTT.

The CDR3 reads CASSPGGEQYF. Written as DNA, the CDR3 is TGTGCCAGCAGCCCTGGGGGAGAGCAGTACTTC. The chain carries TRBV7-2 and TRBJ2-7; tentatively, D is TRBD1 or TRBD2 (5 bases each). Looked up from germline, CDR1 is SGHTA and CDR2 is FQGNSA. V was cut by 5 bases and J by 7 bases, with 9 bases left in between. CDR3 size: 11 residues.

As DNA, the CDR3 is TGCGCCAGCAGCTTGGGTCCAGGGTTGGGGGATTCACCCCTCCACTTT. It codes for CASSLGPGLGDSPLHF. The rearrangement uses TRBV5-1 and TRBJ1-6; tentatively, D is TRBD1 (5 bases). The CDR3 totals 16 residues. The germline CDR1 and CDR2 sequences are SGHRS and YFSETQ. Trimming stripped 0 bases from V and 8 bases from J, with 15 bases between.

Only a few counts were recorded for this clone. The chain employs TRBV21-1 and TRBJ1-2. TRBV21-1 is deemed a pseudogene. The CDR3 covers 13 residues. CDR3 amino acids: CASSKVKGCGYTF. The CDR3 region has the DNA TGTGCCAGCAGCAAAGTAAAGGGATGTGGCTACACCTTC.

The chain uses TRBV5-8 and TRBJ1-2; D gene ambiguous. The CDR3 is 12 amino acids. Germline V CDR1 and CDR2: SGHTS, YDEGEE. The germline V and J ends were trimmed by 1 base and 5 bases, with 6 bases remaining between them. CDR3 region: CASSLPVYGYTF. The CDR3 nucleotides are TGTGCCAGCAGCTTGCCGGTTTATGGCTACACCTTC.

With regard to this clone: Other nucleotide sequences from this sample produce the same CDR3. The V call is TRBV18, the J call TRBJ2-5, with D unresolved. There are 14 residues in the CDR3. With 3 bases removed from V and 3 bases from J, the gap between germline ends came to 11 bases. Germline-derived CDR1 and CDR2 are KGHSH and LQKENI. In DNA, the CDR3 is TGTGCCAGCTCACCCCTGGCAGGTGAAGAGACCCAGTACTTC. Translating gives CASSPLAGEETQYF. The full variable domain, its missing parts supplied by reference TRBV18 and TRBJ2-5, is NAGVMQNPRHLVRRRGQEARLRCSPMKGHSHVYWYRQLPEEGLKFMVYLQKENIIDESGMPKERFSAEFPKEGPSILRIQQVVRGDSAAYFCASSPLAGEETQYFGPGTRLLVL.

The chain links TRBV5-1 to TRBJ1-1; 10 bases line up with TRBD1. CDR1 and CDR2 (germline): SGHRS, YFSETQ. V shed 4 bases and J 0 bases; nucleotides not matched to a gene: 6. This CDR3 is 16 amino acids long. The DNA for the CDR3 is TGCGCCAGCAGCGGAGGACAGGGGGTCATGAACACTGAAGCTTTCTTT. Its translation: CASSGGQGVMNTEAFF.

This rearrangement joins TRBV6-5 to TRBJ1-2, with D possibly being TRBD1 (6 bases). V lost 7 bases to trimming and J lost 2 bases, with 14 bases between them. This CDR3 has 14 amino acids. Per the germline V gene, CDR1 is MNHEY and CDR2 is SVGAGI. The CDR3 protein is CASMRGTGNYGYTF. The CDR3 DNA reads as TGTGCCAGCATGAGGGGTACAGGGAACTATGGCTACACCTTC.

The chain couples TRBV7-9 to TRBJ1-1; the D gene is possibly TRBD1 (5 bases). Germline loops: CDR1 SEHNR, CDR2 FQNEAQ (reference sequence). The CDR3 is 13 amino acids. V was trimmed by 3 bases and J by 7 bases, leaving 12 bases between them. This CDR3 reads CASSFGGDHEAFF. Written as DNA, the CDR3 is TGTGCCAGCAGCTTTGGTGGGGACCATGAAGCTTTCTTT.

The gene calls are TRBV15 and TRBJ2-7; D is unclear. V lost 0 bases and J 2 bases, leaving 11 bases between the germline ends. This CDR3 contains 15 residues. CDR1 is LNHNV and CDR2 is YYDKDF in the germline V gene (reference sequence). The CDR3 DNA reads as TGTGCCACCAGCAGAGATCGCAACCGGGCCTACGAGCAGTACTTC. Protein sequence: CATSRDRNRAYEQYF.